Below are 20 T cell receptor beta chains sequenced from a single sample in a study of blood T cell repertoires in COVID-19. TCRdb's table, derived via immunoSEQ multiplex PCR, lists solely in-frame clones and lacks some. The sample shows roughly 81,000 clones, roughly 86% of them seen only once. What was sequenced was peripheral blood. These receptors came from a man in his forties with acute or convalescent COVID-19.

The rearrangement joins TRBV18 to TRBJ1-4; no clear D gene. Between the trimmed V and J ends, which lost 5 bases and 12 bases, there was a span of 16 bases. Germline CDR1 is KGHSH and CDR2 is LQKENI. The CDR3 loop spans 13 amino acids. The CDR3 is CASSATRAQQLFF. The CDR3 bases are TGTGCCAGCTCAGCCACTCGAGCCCAACAACTGTTTTTT.

This chain links TRBV19 with TRBJ1-6, with 9 bases that match TRBD1. Germline trimming cut 0 bases from V and 9 bases from J; bases unmatched to any gene: 3. The germline V gene has CDR1 LNHDA and CDR2 SQIVND (reference sequence). The CDR3 runs to 15 residues. Here the CDR3 DNA reads TGTGCCAGTAGTATAGAGGACAGGGGAGGTTCACCCCTCCACTTT. This translates into CASSIEDRGGSPLHF.

The rearrangement joins TRBV12-3 or TRBV12-4 to TRBJ2-7, with a weak D call TRBD1 (6 bases). V was pared by 5 bases and J by 4 bases, with 12 bases between. This CDR3 spans 13 amino acids. The CDR3 here is CASSQQGPYEQYF. Written as DNA, the CDR3 is TGTGCCAGCAGTCAACAGGGCCCTTACGAGCAGTACTTC.

The V and J genes are TRBV7-8 and TRBJ2-5; D is ambiguous. This CDR3 contains 14 residues. V lost 1 base and J 4 bases, leaving 10 bases between the germline ends. Germline-derived CDR1 and CDR2 are SGHVS and FQNEAQ. The CDR3, as DNA: TGTGCCAGCAGCTTAGATCCGAGAGCAGAGACCCAGTACTTC. Its protein is CASSLDPRAETQYF. The full variable domain, with the rest looked up from reference TRBV7-8 and TRBJ2-5, is GAGVSQSPRYKVAKRGQDVALRCDPISGHVSLFWYQQALGQGPEFLTYFQNEAQLDKSGLPSDRFFAERPEGSVSTLKIQRTQQEDSAVYLCASSLDPRAETQYFGPGTRLLVL.

This chain links TRBV5-1 with TRBJ1-1; 8 nucleotides align to TRBD1. Germline CDR1 reads SGHRS; CDR2 reads YFSETQ. This CDR3 has 15 amino acids. V shed 2 bases and J 0 bases; nucleotides not matched to a gene: 3. For the CDR3, the DNA is TGCGCCAGCAGCTTCGGGACAGGAATGAACACTGAAGCTTTCTTT. It codes for CASSFGTGMNTEAFF.

The V call is TRBV15, the J call TRBJ2-5, with 10 bases matching TRBD1. Per the germline V gene, CDR1 is LNHNV and CDR2 is YYDKDF (reference sequence). This CDR3 contains 16 residues. V was pared by 4 bases and J by 5 bases, with 10 bases of the junction left unmatched. In DNA form, the CDR3 reads TGTGCCACCAGCAAATTCACCGGGACAGGGGTGGAGACCCAGTACTTC. Translated, it gives CATSKFTGTGVETQYF.

In this sample, this clone turned up a few times. J is TRBJ2-3 and V is TRBV5-5; no reliable D call. CDR3 size: 15 residues. Germline V gives CDR1 SGHKS, CDR2 YYEKEE (reference sequence). V dropped 0 bases and J dropped 0 bases, with 8 bases sitting between them. This CDR3 reads CASSLAPTSTDTQYF. The CDR3 DNA is TGTGCCAGCAGCTTGGCCCCGACTAGCACAGATACGCAGTATTTT.

The V gene is TRBV3-1 (or the pseudogene TRBV3-2), the J gene TRBJ2-3; D is uncertain. CDR1 and CDR2 from the germline V gene are LGHDT and YNNKEL (reference sequence). The CDR3 sequence is 15 residues long. V gave up 0 bases and J gave up 2 bases, with 9 bases separating them. CDR3 protein: CASSQDWATTDTQYF. CDR3 DNA: TGTGCCAGCAGCCAAGATTGGGCCACCACAGATACGCAGTATTTT.

This rearrangement joins TRBV15 to TRBJ2-5, with D possibly being TRBD1 (6 bases). The ends were cut back, 3 bases at V and 2 bases at J, with 13 bases in the middle. Germline values: CDR1 LNHNV, CDR2 YYDKDF (reference sequence). The length of the CDR3 is 15 residues. CDR3 protein: CATSRDPRGQETQYF. In DNA, the CDR3 is TGTGCCACCAGCAGGGACCCCAGGGGTCAAGAGACCCAGTACTTC.

The chain uses TRBV7-8 and TRBJ1-1; TRBD1 matches at 9 bases. Trimming removed 5 bases from V and 3 bases from J; junction bases left unmatched: 4. The CDR3 totals 14 residues. Looked up from germline, CDR1 is SGHVS and CDR2 is FQNEAQ. The CDR3 reads CASSRDRVHTEAFF. The DNA of the CDR3 is TGTGCCAGCAGCAGGGACAGGGTACACACTGAAGCTTTCTTT.

The chain couples TRBV7-8 to TRBJ2-5; a weak D match, TRBD2 (5 bases). Trimming removed 8 bases from V and 1 base from J, with 14 bases in between. CDR1 and CDR2 (germline): SGHVS, FQNEAQ. The CDR3 covers 14 residues. Here the CDR3 DNA reads TGTGCCAGCGGGTTCGGGGAGCCCCAAGAGACCCAGTACTTC. It encodes CASGFGEPQETQYF. Together with reference TRBV7-8 and TRBJ2-5, the CDR3 gives the full variable domain: GAGVSQSPRYKVAKRGQDVALRCDPISGHVSLFWYQQALGQGPEFLTYFQNEAQLDKSGLPSDRFFAERPEGSVSTLKIQRTQQEDSAVYLCASGFGEPQETQYFGPGTRLLVL.

The chain has TRBV7-2 and TRBJ1-2, with D possibly being TRBD1 (6 bases). The germline V gene encodes CDR1 SGHTA and CDR2 FQGNSA. The CDR3 covers 14 residues. The V gene lost 5 bases and the J gene lost 4 bases, with 14 bases spanning the gap. The CDR3 reads CASSPPTGGYGYTF. The CDR3 nucleotides read TGTGCCAGCAGCCCACCGACAGGTGGCTATGGCTACACCTTC.

V is TRBV14 and J is TRBJ1-4; D unclear. V was cut by 1 base and J by 2 bases, with 11 bases left in between. Germline CDR1 SGHDN, CDR2 FVKESK. This CDR3 comprises 16 residues. This CDR3 reads CASSQVAGETNEKLFF. The CDR3, as DNA: TGTGCCAGCAGCCAAGTGGCCGGGGAGACTAATGAAAAACTGTTTTTT.

The V call is TRBV19, the J call TRBJ2-7; D may be TRBD1 (5 bases). With 3 bases removed from V and 5 bases from J, the gap between germline ends came to 11 bases. The CDR3 sequence is 13 residues long. Looked up from germline, CDR1 is LNHDA and CDR2 is SQIVND (reference sequence). The DNA for the CDR3 is TGTGCCAGTAGTATCGGCAGGGCTAACGAGCAGTACTTC. Protein product: CASSIGRANEQYF.

This chain uses TRBV6-5 with TRBJ1-1; D is perhaps TRBD1 (5 bases). V lost 7 bases to trimming and J lost 0 bases, with 12 bases between them. This CDR3 is built from 14 residues. Germline CDR1 reads MNHEY; CDR2 reads SVGAGI. The CDR3 DNA reads as TGTGCCAGCATACAAAGACAGTTGAACACTGAAGCTTTCTTT. It is translated as CASIQRQLNTEAFF.

This chain connects TRBV7-9 to TRBJ2-3; D is ambiguous. The CDR3 consists of 14 residues. CDR1 is SEHNR and CDR2 is FQNEAQ in the germline V gene (reference sequence). V lost 4 bases and J 12 bases, leaving 20 bases between the germline ends. CDR3 protein: CASSSFLLSKPQYF. The DNA of the CDR3 is TGTGCCAGCAGCTCTTTTCTTCTTTCGAAGCCACAGTATTTT. Complete variable domain (other parts from reference TRBV7-9 and TRBJ2-3): DTGVSQNPRHKITKRGQNVTFRCDPISEHNRLYWYRQTLGQGPEFLTYFQNEAQLEKSRLLSDRFSAERPKGSFSTLEIQRTEQGDSAMYLCASSSFLLSKPQYFGPGTRLTVL.

CDR3 DNA sequence: TGTGCCTGGGCCCGGTTCAACCAGCCCCAGCATTTT. This codes for CAWARFNQPQHF. The gene calls are TRBV30 and TRBJ1-5, with D unresolved. This CDR3 region has 12 residues. Per germline, CDR1 GTSNPN and CDR2 SVGIG (reference sequence). The V end lost 5 bases, the J end lost 7 bases, and 12 bases lay between the germline ends.

The CDR3, as DNA: TGTGCCAGCAGCCCCCAGGGTTCCGTGAACACTGAAGCTTTCTTT. It encodes CASSPQGSVNTEAFF. V usage is TRBV6-2 or TRBV6-3 and J usage is TRBJ1-1; D is possibly TRBD1 (5 bases). Germline assignment: CDR1 MNHEY and CDR2 SVGEGT. The CDR3 is 15 amino acids. Trimming removed 6 bases at V and 0 bases at J, with 14 bases between.

The chain couples TRBV14 to TRBJ1-2; D may be TRBD1 (5 bases). This CDR3 is built from 13 residues. Germline V CDR1 and CDR2: SGHDN, FVKESK. The ends were cut back, 4 bases at V and 2 bases at J, with 8 bases in the middle. The CDR3 region has the DNA TGTGCCAGCAGCCCCACAGGAAACTATGGCTACACCTTC. The encoded protein is CASSPTGNYGYTF.

This sequence joins TRBV15 and TRBJ1-3; possible D gene TRBD1, 6 bases. CDR3 length: 15 residues. V shed 0 bases and J shed 4 bases, with 10 bases lying between them. Germline V lookup: CDR1 LNHNV, CDR2 YYDKDF (reference sequence). CDR3 in amino acids: CATSRDRGKGNTIYF. As DNA, the CDR3 is TGTGCCACCAGCAGAGACAGGGGCAAAGGAAACACCATATATTTT.